These 14 T cell receptor beta chains originate from one sample sequenced in a study of response to subunit inactivated influenza vaccine (dated by TCRdb to 2017 to 2018). Library preparation was by RT-PCR. The sample was run on an Illumina HiSeq 2500. The public reads were reanalyzed by TCRdb: fastp trimming at Q25, MiXCR alignment, in-frame beta chains only. CDR3 protein sequences are deduplicated, and each keeps its most common genes and DNA. The sample table records around 520,000 distinct CDR3 sequences; about 25% of these occur just once. Over 1.5% of the sample goes to the ten largest clones. The sample in question was CD4+ T cells sorted from PBMCs, obtained about 5 days after vaccination. These receptors were collected from a man aged 45-60 years who received an inactivated influenza vaccine. Donor details come from another sample of the same person, matched by shared clones.

This clonotype was detected only a few times. As DNA, the CDR3 is TGTGCCAGCAGCCAAGAAATTAGGCAGGGCAAGAGGAGAAACACCATATATTTT. It codes for CASSQEIRQGKRRNTIYF. The rearrangement links TRBV4-2 to TRBJ1-3; D may be TRBD1 (5 bases). Trimming took off 0 bases at V and 5 bases at J, with 20 bases between the two ends. In germline, CDR1 is LGHNA, CDR2 YNFKEQ. This CDR3 region has 18 residues.

The V gene is TRBV4-3, the J gene TRBJ2-5; a possible D gene is TRBD1 (6 bases). Germline values: CDR1 LGHNA, CDR2 YSLEER. This CDR3 has 15 residues. The V end was cut by 4 bases, the J end by 1 base, with 13 bases between. The CDR3 loop reads CASSLMTGPQETQYF. The DNA for the CDR3 is TGCGCCAGCAGCCTGATGACAGGCCCCCAAGAGACCCAGTACTTC.

This clonotype was recorded a few times. CDR3 residues: CASSLGGQGDEKLFF. The CDR3, as DNA: TGCGCCAGCAGCTTGGGAGGACAGGGGGATGAAAAACTGTTTTTT. The chain couples TRBV5-1 to TRBJ1-4, with TRBD1 identical over 10 bases. The CDR3 extends over 15 amino acids. V shed 0 bases and J 6 bases; nucleotides not matched to a gene: 2. Germline assignment: CDR1 SGHRS and CDR2 YFSETQ.

This clonotype was seen a few times. The chain joins TRBV20-1 to TRBJ2-5; no clear D. This CDR3 has 13 residues. V was trimmed by 6 bases and J by 2 bases, leaving 13 bases between them. Germline-derived CDR1 and CDR2 are DFQATT and SNEGSKA (reference sequence). The CDR3 loop reads CSAARSAQETQYF. CDR3 bases: TGCAGTGCCGCCAGAAGTGCGCAAGAGACCCAGTACTTC.

This clonotype was counted between two and nine times. This rearrangement joins TRBV4-3 to TRBJ2-7; a possible D gene is TRBD1 (6 bases). Trimming pared 0 bases from V and 9 bases from J, leaving 18 bases between. Germline lookup yields CDR1 LGHNA and CDR2 YSLEER. This CDR3 has 15 amino acids. The CDR3 bases are TGCGCCAGCAGCCAAGACGTGATTGGGGGCTTCCGGCAGTACTTC. It encodes CASSQDVIGGFRQYF.

This clonotype was seen only a few times. The CDR3 DNA reads TGTGCCAGCAGATCCTCCGGGACAGGGAGAGGCGAGCAGTACTTC. It encodes CASRSSGTGRGEQYF. This chain connects TRBV6-5 to TRBJ2-7; 9 nucleotides agree with TRBD1. Germline CDR1 and CDR2: MNHEY and SVGAGI. The J segment lost 6 bases and the V segment lost 6 bases, leaving 12 bases of the junction unmatched. This CDR3 spans 15 amino acids.

This clonotype was observed a few times. The CDR3 loop reads CASSQRQGREQYF. The CDR3 region has the DNA TGTGCCAGCAGCCAACGACAGGGCCGGGAGCAGTACTTC. This chain connects TRBV12-3 or TRBV12-4 to TRBJ2-7; 7 bases are shared with TRBD1. The CDR3 covers 13 residues. Trimming took 6 bases from V and 7 from J; bases not matched to a gene: 9.

V usage is TRBV7-2 and J usage is TRBJ2-7, with D tentatively TRBD1 (5 bases). V lost 3 bases and J lost 0, with 15 bases in between. CDR1 SGHTA and CDR2 FQGNSA come from the germline V gene. The CDR3 has 16 amino acids. As DNA, the CDR3 is TGTGCCAGCAGCTTCCCAGGGATACAAAGCTCCTACGAGCAGTACTTC. Translated: CASSFPGIQSSYEQYF.

This clonotype came up once. J is TRBJ2-5 and V is TRBV5-4, with 8 bases lining up with TRBD2. This CDR3 contains 15 residues. V was pared by 4 bases and J by 1 base, with 6 bases of the junction left unmatched. Germline V gene sequence: CDR1 SGHNT, CDR2 YYREEE (reference sequence). The CDR3 DNA reads TGTGCCAGCAGCGCCAAGACTAGCGCCCAAGAGACCCAGTACTTC. Amino acid sequence: CASSAKTSAQETQYF.

The chain carries TRBV5-1 and TRBJ1-1; TRBD1 matches 10 bases. The germline gives CDR1 SGHRS, CDR2 YFSETQ. Trimming cost V 2 bases and J 5 bases; bases outside gene matches: 9. CDR3 length equals 16 residues. This chain's CDR3 is CASSFLGTGEGTEAFF. The CDR3 nucleotides read TGCGCCAGCAGCTTCCTCGGGACAGGGGAAGGTACTGAAGCTTTCTTT.

The chain joins TRBV6-2 or TRBV6-3 to TRBJ2-3; D not certain. The CDR3 length is 14 residues. V was clipped by 2 bases and J by 2 bases, with 8 bases between them. Germline CDR1 MNHEY, CDR2 SVGEGT. CDR3 amino acids: CASSYREHTDTQYF. The CDR3 nucleotides are TGTGCCAGCAGTTACAGAGAACACACAGATACGCAGTATTTT.

This chain links TRBV5-5 with TRBJ2-1; TRBD2 aligns across 10 bases. The V segment lost 4 bases and the J segment 0 bases; nucleotides outside the gene matches: 4. CDR1 is SGHKS, CDR2 YYEKEE, per germline (reference sequence). The CDR3 contains 16 residues. The CDR3 DNA reads TGTGCCAGCAGCATAGCGGGAGGATACTCCTACAATGAGCAGTTCTTC. Translated: CASSIAGGYSYNEQFF.

This clonotype was recorded at least ten times. V usage is TRBV28 and J usage is TRBJ2-5; D is possibly TRBD2 (5 bases). Trimming took off 1 base at V and 3 bases at J, with 15 bases between the two ends. This CDR3 spans 16 amino acids. Germline V gives CDR1 MDHEN, CDR2 SYDVKM. The CDR3 sequence: CASSLLGGAEEETQYF. CDR3 DNA: TGTGCCAGCAGTTTATTGGGCGGCGCGGAGGAAGAGACCCAGTACTTC.

This clonotype has at least ten counts. This chain joins TRBV7-9 and TRBJ2-1; 9 nucleotides align to TRBD2. The V and J ends lost 5 bases and 2 bases, in that order; junction bases with no gene match: 7. The CDR3 is 16 residues long. Per the germline V gene, CDR1 is SEHNR and CDR2 is FQNEAQ (reference sequence). CDR3: CASSKPAGGPYNEQFF. The DNA of the CDR3 is TGTGCCAGCAGCAAACCCGCGGGAGGGCCCTACAATGAGCAGTTCTTC.